This T cell receptor (beta chain) stems from a study of shared clonotypes between healthy human individuals. As originally analysed: ImmunoSEQ only sent back junction sequences with no quality scores, so filtering was done differently. Assay used: immunoSEQ multiplex PCR; TCRdb lists only in-frame clones, some missing. The V and J calls and clone size are taken from that table; D and trimming were inferred from the DNA. The data show around 79,000 clones, with around 57% seen just once and 51% held by the top ten. CD45RO+ cells joined CCR7-negative CD45RA+ TemRA cells to form CD8 memory. As concerns this clone: The antigen remains undetermined.

Study outcomes and limitations: Naive CD4 clonotypes were shared across a few donors at roughly 5%.

Germline CDR1 MGHRA, CDR2 YSYEKL. This CDR3 contains 15 residues. V shed 0 bases and J shed 3 bases, with 12 bases lying between them. The V call is TRBV4-1, the J call TRBJ2-7; D unresolved. Specimen: memory CD8+ T cells sorted from blood. The subset here: CD45RO+ cells pooled with CCR7-negative TemRA cells. This receptor was identified in a man younger than 45 in good health. Written as DNA, the CDR3 is TGCGCCAGCAGCCAAGATTATCCGGGCCGCTACGAGCAGTACTTC. Translation gives CASSQDYPGRYEQYF.